These 15 T cell receptor beta chains were all obtained from the same sample, sequenced in a study of cytomegalovirus exposure and HLA in healthy donors. PCR was performed using 60 Vbeta and 13 Jbeta primers. The method was immunoSEQ multiplex PCR; TCRdb's version includes in-frame clones alone and lacks a portion of them. Of tens of thousands of clones listed, about 81% are singletons. Sequencing was performed on PBMCs. The receptors were gathered from a man aged 18 to 30 in good health and CMV-seronegative.

V gene TRBV19 combines with J gene TRBJ2-3, with D possibly being TRBD2 (5 bases). Trimming shortened V by 6 bases and J by 3 bases, and 19 bases separated the two germline ends. The CDR3 totals 16 residues. Germline V gene data show CDR1 as LNHDA and CDR2 as SQIVND (reference sequence). The CDR3 DNA sequence: TGTGCCAGTAGCCATAGGGAAGCGGTAGGGACAGATACGCAGTATTTT. Amino acid sequence: CASSHREAVGTDTQYF.

This clone was picked up one time. The chain has TRBV11-2 and TRBJ1-1, with D possibly being TRBD1 (6 bases). The CDR3 sequence is 12 residues long. Germline CDR1 SGHAT, CDR2 FQNNGV. V lost 6 bases and J 7 bases, leaving 12 bases between the germline ends. Here the CDR3 reads CASRRQEDEAFF. CDR3 coding DNA: TGTGCCAGCAGGAGACAGGAGGATGAAGCTTTCTTT.

CDR3 in DNA: TGTGCCAGCAGCTTAGTGACTAGCGGGGGGTCCACAGATACGCAGTATTTT. Protein sequence: CASSLVTSGGSTDTQYF. The chain uses TRBV13 and TRBJ2-3, with 13 bases that match TRBD2. Per germline, CDR1 PRHDT and CDR2 FYEKMQ (reference sequence). The CDR3 is 17 amino acids. V lost 1 base to trimming and J lost 2 bases; unmatched junction nucleotides: 3. Together with reference TRBV13 and TRBJ2-3, the CDR3 gives the full variable domain: AAGVIQSPRHLIKEKRETATLKCYPIPRHDTVYWYQQGPGQDPQFLISFYEKMQSDKGSIPDRFSAQQFSDYHSELNMSSLELGDSALYFCASSLVTSGGSTDTQYFGPGTRLTVL.

The chain recombines TRBV30 with TRBJ2-3, with unresolved D. V lost 0 bases, J lost 2 bases, and 9 bases lay in between. The germline V gene encodes CDR1 GTSNPN and CDR2 SVGIG (reference sequence). The CDR3 extends over 14 amino acids. CDR3 in DNA: TGTGCCTGGAGTGTACTGGTGAACACAGATACGCAGTATTTT. This codes for CAWSVLVNTDTQYF. Complete variable domain (other parts from reference TRBV30 and TRBJ2-3): SQTIHQWPATLVQPVGSPLSLECTVEGTSNPNLYWYRQAAGRGLQLLFYSVGIGQISSEVPQNLSASRPQDRQFILSSKKLLLSDSGFYLCAWSVLVNTDTQYFGPGTRLTVL.

This chain connects TRBV6-4 to TRBJ2-5; 12 bases map to TRBD2. This CDR3 contains 20 residues. CDR1 and CDR2 (germline): MRHNA, SNTAGT. Trimming cost V 0 bases and J 3 bases; bases outside gene matches: 14. The CDR3 DNA reads TGTGCCAGCAGTGACTCCCCCACGACTCAACTAGCGGGAGGTAAAGAGACCCAGTACTTC. This gives the protein CASSDSPTTQLAGGKETQYF.

The V gene is TRBV10-3, the J gene TRBJ1-4; TRBD1 matches 9 bases. This CDR3 has 17 amino acids. With 10 bases clipped from V and 7 bases from J, the junction kept 19 bases outside the gene matches. In germline, CDR1 is ENHRY, CDR2 SYGVKD. The CDR3 DNA reads as TGTGCCAGAACATATGACAGGGGGGAACTAGAGTGTGAAAAACTGTTTTTT. This codes for CARTYDRGELECEKLFF.

This chain links TRBV6-5 with TRBJ1-2; 7 bases line up with TRBD1. This CDR3 contains 14 residues. Germline V gene sequence: CDR1 MNHEY, CDR2 SVGAGI. The ends lost 2 bases at V and 8 bases at J; junction bases unmatched: 8. The CDR3 spells CASSYAGTVKGYTF. CDR3 in DNA: TGTGCCAGCAGTTACGCGGGGACAGTCAAGGGCTACACCTTC.

There are a few counts of this clone. The V and J genes are TRBV19 and TRBJ2-3; D perhaps matches TRBD2 (6 bases). This CDR3 has 13 amino acids. With 4 bases removed from V and 2 bases from J, the gap between germline ends came to 7 bases. Looked up from germline, CDR1 is LNHDA and CDR2 is SQIVND (reference sequence). This CDR3 is CASSSGITDTQYF. CDR3 in DNA: TGTGCCAGTAGTAGCGGGATCACAGATACGCAGTATTTT.

The chain is built from TRBV2 and TRBJ2-3; 12 bases are a match to TRBD1. V trimming: 6 bases; J trimming: 4 bases; junction bases outside the gene matches: 5. Germline V CDR1 and CDR2: SNHLY, FYNNEI. This CDR3 spans 15 amino acids. The CDR3 coding sequence is TGTGCCAGCAGCTATGGGACAGGGGGCTCAGATACGCAGTATTTT. Protein sequence: CASSYGTGGSDTQYF.

The rearrangement uses TRBV7-9 and TRBJ2-1; D gene uncertain. The ends were cut back, 3 bases at V and 9 bases at J, with 9 bases in the middle. This CDR3 has 12 amino acids. The V gene's germline CDR1 is SEHNR and CDR2 FQNEAQ (reference sequence). The CDR3 loop reads CASSFQVTEQFF. CDR3 in DNA: TGTGCCAGCAGCTTCCAGGTTACTGAGCAGTTCTTC.

This clone was counted once. An end of the junction does not agree with germline; a read error may underlie this. Other nucleotide sequences from this sample produce the same CDR3. V usage is TRBV5-1 and J usage is TRBJ2-7, with 9 bases fitting TRBD1. The CDR3 runs to 14 residues. CDR1 and CDR2 (germline): SGHRS, YFSETQ. The CDR3 is CASSLGQGLHEQYF. CDR3 in DNA: TGCGCTAGCAGCTTGGGACAGGGTCTCCACGAGCAGTACTTC.

As regards this clone: Other DNA sequences in this specimen translate into the identical CDR3. This chain joins TRBV27 and TRBJ2-1; the D gene is possibly TRBD2 (5 bases). Trimming removed 5 bases from V and 4 bases from J, with 9 bases in between. Per the germline V gene, CDR1 is MNHEY and CDR2 is SMNVEV (reference sequence). The CDR3 extends over 13 amino acids. CDR3: CASSPRAYNEQFF. For the CDR3, the DNA is TGTGCCAGCAGTCCGCGGGCTTACAATGAGCAGTTCTTC.

In this sample, this clone turned up once. This rearrangement joins TRBV27 to TRBJ1-2; D is possibly TRBD1 (5 bases). V dropped 4 bases and J dropped 4 bases, with 10 bases sitting between them. This CDR3 is 13 amino acids long. Germline V lookup: CDR1 MNHEY, CDR2 SMNVEV (reference sequence). CDR3 nucleotides: TGTGCCAGCAGTTATGGACAAAGCTATGGCTACACCTTC. This encodes CASSYGQSYGYTF.

The genes are TRBV5-1 and TRBJ2-1; 7 nucleotides line up with TRBD2. Losses at the gene ends were 5 bases for V and 7 bases for J; bases not matched to a gene: 15. The CDR3 loop spans 16 amino acids. CDR1 is SGHRS and CDR2 is YFSETQ in the germline V gene. CDR3 in DNA: TGCGCCAGCAGTCCGCGGGAGAGGGTGGTAAGGAATGAGCAGTTCTTC. It translates to CASSPRERVVRNEQFF.

This clone was detected a few times. CDR3 loop: CASSRTGGADYGYTF. The CDR3 DNA follows: TGTGCCAGCTCACGGACAGGGGGCGCAGACTATGGCTACACCTTC. V and J are TRBV18 and TRBJ1-2, with TRBD1 matching 11 bases. Germline V lookup: CDR1 KGHSH, CDR2 LQKENI. V gave up 4 bases and J gave up 3 bases; unmatched junction bases: 4. The CDR3 length is 15 residues.